This entry lists 27 T cell receptor beta chains sequenced from one sample in a study of spatial heterogeneity in lung cancer. TCRdb re-analysed the 5' RACE reads in MiXCR, keeping a single row per CDR3 protein. The data hold around 110,000 distinct CDR3 sequences, with over 9% observed a single time. As to time point: blood at routine non-recurrence follow-up after resection. No cells were sorted before sequencing. The whole RNA sequenced was extracted from tumor, nontumor lung or frozen PBMC. Sequences were derived from PBMCs, sampled at follow-up. These receptors were obtained from a male donor with early-stage non-small cell lung cancer.

This clonotype has ten or more counts. The chain has TRBV10-3 and TRBJ2-3, with no clear D. The V gene lost 7 bases and the J gene lost 0 bases, with 14 bases spanning the gap. Germline V gene lookup returns CDR1 ENHRY and CDR2 SYGVKD. The CDR3 runs 15 residues. CDR3 sequence (DNA): TGTGCCATCACGGGTGGGGAATGGAGCACAGATACGCAGTATTTT. It is translated as CAITGGEWSTDTQYF.

The chain recombines TRBV6-6 with TRBJ1-6, with 7 bases that match TRBD1. In germline, CDR1 is MNHNY, CDR2 SVGAGI (reference sequence). V lost 5 bases to trimming and J lost 2 bases; unmatched junction nucleotides: 3. The CDR3 length is 15 residues. The CDR3 spells CASSAQGPYNSPLHF. In DNA, the CDR3 is TGTGCCAGCAGTGCACAGGGGCCCTATAATTCACCCCTCCACTTT.

This clonotype came up a few times. The chain is built from TRBV20-1 and TRBJ1-5; tentative D call: TRBD1 (5 bases). The CDR3 length is 16 residues. Between the trimmed V and J ends, which lost 3 bases and 3 bases, there was a span of 18 bases. Per the germline V gene, CDR1 is DFQATT and CDR2 is SNEGSKA (reference sequence). CDR3: CSASDPGIKDNQPQHF. The DNA of the CDR3 is TGCAGTGCTAGTGACCCAGGGATTAAGGACAATCAGCCCCAGCATTTT.

This clonotype was recorded only once. This rearrangement joins TRBV5-6 to TRBJ2-7, with 7 bases that match TRBD2. The CDR3 totals 14 residues. Trimming removed 4 bases from V and 0 bases from J; junction bases left unmatched: 4. Germline CDR1 is SGHDT and CDR2 is YYEEEE. CDR3 bases: TGTGCCAGCAGCCCCGGGACTATCTCCTACGAGCAGTACTTC. Amino acids: CASSPGTISYEQYF.

The chain is built from TRBV6-6 and TRBJ2-7, with TRBD2 as a possible D gene (5 bases). Between the trimmed V and J ends, which lost 7 bases and 11 bases, there was a span of 21 bases. CDR3 size: 13 residues. The V gene's germline CDR1 is MNHNY and CDR2 SVGAGI (reference sequence). The CDR3 here is CASTMDFAGKEYF. The CDR3 coding sequence is TGTGCCAGCACTATGGACTTTGCGGGCAAAGAGTACTTC.

This clonotype was observed a few times. The rearrangement links TRBV5-1 to TRBJ2-2; tentatively, D is TRBD1 (7 bases). V was trimmed by 6 bases and J by 5 bases, leaving 11 bases between them. Germline CDR1 is SGHRS and CDR2 is YFSETQ. This CDR3 is 13 amino acids long. DNA of the CDR3: TGCGCCAGCACCGCAGGGGGGACCGGGGAGCTGTTTTTT. Its translation: CASTAGGTGELFF.

This clonotype was seen a few times. The rearrangement links TRBV19 to TRBJ1-5, with 9 bases matching TRBD1. The CDR3 consists of 17 residues. V was clipped by 2 bases and J by 2 bases; unmatched bases: 7. Germline CDR1 is LNHDA and CDR2 is SQIVND (reference sequence). The CDR3 region has the DNA TGTGCCAGTAGTATATATTTACAGGGGGCCCGCAATCAGCCCCAGCATTTT. Translated: CASSIYLQGARNQPQHF.

This clonotype has only a few counts. The rearrangement links TRBV10-3 to TRBJ2-1; TRBD1 aligns across 7 bases. Trimming took 6 bases from V and 7 from J; bases not matched to a gene: 3. The CDR3 is 12 amino acids. From germline, CDR1 is ENHRY and CDR2 SYGVKD. The chain's CDR3 is CAIRQGSNEQFF. The CDR3 DNA reads TGTGCCATCAGACAGGGGAGTAATGAGCAGTTCTTC.

This clonotype was detected only a few times. In nucleotides, the CDR3 is TGTGCCAGCAGTAGGATTGGGACAGGCCAAGAGACCCAGTACTTC. Protein sequence: CASSRIGTGQETQYF. The rearrangement uses TRBV6-2 or TRBV6-3 and TRBJ2-5, with 8 bases lining up with TRBD1. The CDR3 is 15 amino acids. J gave up 1 base and V 5 bases, and 6 bases lay outside the gene matches. From germline, CDR1 is MNHEY and CDR2 SVGEGT.

At least ten counts were recorded for this clonotype. The chain employs TRBV7-9 and TRBJ2-3; D possibly corresponds to TRBD2 (6 bases). The CDR3 consists of 15 residues. Looked up from germline, CDR1 is SEHNR and CDR2 is FQNEAQ (reference sequence). The V end lost 6 bases, the J end lost 1 base, and 14 bases lay between the germline ends. The CDR3 nucleotides read TGTGCCAGCAGTTTTACCGGGACTGGCACAGATACGCAGTATTTT. It is translated as CASSFTGTGTDTQYF.

The chain uses TRBV28 and TRBJ2-6; D gene unclear. The CDR3 is made up of 15 amino acids. Per germline, CDR1 MDHEN and CDR2 SYDVKM. Trimming took 1 base from V and 2 from J, leaving 6 bases between them. The CDR3 DNA is TGTGCCAGCAGTTTATTTGGGGCTGGGGCCAACGTCCTGACTTTC. It is translated as CASSLFGAGANVLTF.

This clonotype was counted at least ten times. The chain recombines TRBV11-1 with TRBJ2-1, with 9 bases lining up with TRBD1. The germline gives CDR1 SGHAT, CDR2 FQDESV (reference sequence). The CDR3 spans 18 residues. With V trimmed by 0 bases and J by 6 bases, 12 bases remained unmatched. In nucleotides, the CDR3 is TGTGCCAGCAGCTTAGCACTCCTCAGGACAGGGGCCGGCAATGAGCAGTTCTTC. Translated: CASSLALLRTGAGNEQFF.

V usage is TRBV28 and J usage is TRBJ1-2, with D perhaps TRBD1 (5 bases). V shed 5 bases and J shed 8 bases, with 18 bases lying between them. Germline V gives CDR1 MDHEN, CDR2 SYDVKM. The CDR3 loop spans 14 amino acids. This CDR3 is CASSPPGALGGYTF. As DNA, the CDR3 is TGTGCCAGCAGTCCCCCCGGGGCCCTTGGGGGCTACACCTTC.

This clonotype was recorded at least ten times. This CDR3 reads CATSDRGDTGELFF. CDR3 DNA: TGTGCCACTTCGGACAGGGGCGACACCGGGGAGCTGTTTTTT. V gene TRBV10-3 combines with J gene TRBJ2-2; 9 bases match TRBD1. V lost 10 bases, J lost 3 bases, and 6 bases stayed unmatched. The length of the CDR3 is 14 residues. The V gene's germline CDR1 is ENHRY and CDR2 SYGVKD.

The gene calls are TRBV7-2 and TRBJ2-5; tentatively, D is TRBD1 (6 bases). V shed 5 bases and J shed 3 bases, with 16 bases lying between them. The CDR3 is 15 amino acids. Germline CDR1 and CDR2: SGHTA and FQGNSA. Here the CDR3 DNA reads TGTGCCAGCAGCCTACGTGGACAGAGAAAAGAGACCCAGTACTTC. Its protein is CASSLRGQRKETQYF.

At least ten counts were recorded for this clonotype. The CDR3, as DNA: TGTGCCAGCAGCCGGGACAACCAACGCTACGAGCAGTACTTC. This gives the protein CASSRDNQRYEQYF. The chain recombines TRBV9 with TRBJ2-7; D is perhaps TRBD1 (6 bases). The length of the CDR3 is 14 residues. Germline V gives CDR1 SGDLS, CDR2 YYNGEE. With 4 bases removed from V and 3 bases from J, the gap between germline ends came to 14 bases. The full variable domain, its missing parts supplied by reference TRBV9 and TRBJ2-7, is DSGVTQTPKHLITATGQRVTLRCSPRSGDLSVYWYQQSLDQGLQFLIQYYNGEERAKGNILERFSAQQFPDLHSELNLSSLELGDSALYFCASSRDNQRYEQYFGPGTRLTVT.

The J gene is TRBJ2-7, the V gene TRBV20-1, with 8 bases fitting TRBD1. V trimming: 6 bases; J trimming: 1 base; junction bases outside the gene matches: 5. Germline V gene sequence: CDR1 DFQATT, CDR2 SNEGSKA (reference sequence). The CDR3 covers 13 residues. The CDR3, as DNA: TGCAGTGCCGGACAGGGCTTATCCTACGAGCAGTACTTC. This encodes CSAGQGLSYEQYF.

This clonotype qualifies as medium-sized. The rearrangement joins TRBV7-2 to TRBJ1-1; 9 bases agree with TRBD1. Trimming at V came to 6 bases and at J to 5 bases, leaving 7 bases not matched to a gene. Per germline, CDR1 SGHTA and CDR2 FQGNSA. The CDR3 consists of 14 residues. The CDR3, as DNA: TGTGCCAGCAGTCTACAGGGGGCGCGGACTGAAGCTTTCTTT. Translating gives CASSLQGARTEAFF.

The rearrangement links TRBV6-5 to TRBJ2-3; D tentatively reads TRBD1 or TRBD2 (5 bases each). The CDR3 spans 14 residues. Germline CDR1 MNHEY, CDR2 SVGAGI. Trimming pared 11 bases from V and 6 bases from J, leaving 21 bases between. Written as DNA, the CDR3 is TGTGCCTGCCGTCCGGGGCAGAAGGCGGATACGCAGTATTTT. Its protein is CACRPGQKADTQYF.

The gene calls are TRBV7-8 and TRBJ2-1, with 8 positions matching TRBD2. The CDR3 consists of 14 residues. The J segment lost 8 bases and the V segment lost 4 bases, leaving 7 bases of the junction unmatched. Germline-derived CDR1 and CDR2 are SGHVS and FQNEAQ. CDR3 sequence: CASSSPRGGHEQFF. DNA for the CDR3: TGTGCCAGCAGCTCGCCCCGGGGGGGGCATGAGCAGTTCTTC.

The rearrangement links TRBV5-4 to TRBJ2-4, with 12 bases aligning to TRBD2. V shed 3 bases, J shed 5 bases, and the junction held 3 bases outside the gene matches. Germline CDR1 reads SGHNT; CDR2 reads YYREEE (reference sequence). This CDR3 is 15 amino acids long. For the CDR3, the DNA is TGTGCCAGCAGCTCAGGACTAGCGGGGCAAAACATTCAGTACTTC. Translating it yields CASSSGLAGQNIQYF.

DNA of the CDR3: TGTGCCAGCCATCGGATGATGAACACTGAAGCTTTCTTT. This translates into CASHRMMNTEAFF. The chain couples TRBV27 to TRBJ1-1, with D uncertain. V gave up 8 bases and J gave up 0 bases, with 10 bases separating them. CDR3 size: 13 residues. Looked up from germline, CDR1 is MNHEY and CDR2 is SMNVEV (reference sequence).

This clonotype was counted only a few times. The V and J genes are TRBV5-1 and TRBJ2-1; either TRBD1 or TRBD2 may fit D (5 bases each). CDR1 SGHRS and CDR2 YFSETQ come from the germline V gene. The CDR3 is 15 amino acids. V was clipped by 0 bases and J by 6 bases, with 13 bases between them. Here the CDR3 reads CASSLARGSGNEQFF. In DNA, the CDR3 is TGCGCCAGCAGCTTGGCGAGGGGTTCGGGCAATGAGCAGTTCTTC.

In this sample, this clonotype turned up many times. This sequence joins TRBV6-6 and TRBJ2-3; maybe TRBD1 (6 bases). The V end was cut by 6 bases, the J end by 1 base, with 14 bases between. The CDR3 sequence is 15 residues long. Germline values: CDR1 MNHNY, CDR2 SVGAGI (reference sequence). CDR3 sequence (DNA): TGTGCCAGCAGCCGGACTGCAGGGGGCACAGATACGCAGTATTTT. Protein sequence: CASSRTAGGTDTQYF.

Many counts were recorded for this clonotype. This chain links TRBV7-8 with TRBJ2-1, with a weak D call TRBD1 (6 bases). V was pared by 4 bases and J by 2 bases, with 15 bases between. The V gene's germline CDR1 is SGHVS and CDR2 FQNEAQ. This CDR3 spans 16 amino acids. CDR3 sequence reads: CASSSLRTVAYNEQFF. In nucleotides, the CDR3 is TGTGCCAGCAGCTCTCTACGGACAGTGGCCTACAATGAGCAGTTCTTC. The variable domain in full, completed from reference TRBV7-8 and TRBJ2-1, reads GAGVSQSPRYKVAKRGQDVALRCDPISGHVSLFWYQQALGQGPEFLTYFQNEAQLDKSGLPSDRFFAERPEGSVSTLKIQRTQQEDSAVYLCASSSLRTVAYNEQFFGPGTRLTVL.

The V gene is TRBV5-4, the J gene TRBJ1-2; 8 bases match TRBD1. Germline CDR1 and CDR2: SGHNT and YYREEE (reference sequence). This CDR3 is 13 amino acids long. V lost 3 bases to trimming and J lost 4 bases; unmatched junction nucleotides: 2. The chain's CDR3 is CASSWDRRYGYTF. CDR3 in DNA: TGTGCCAGCAGCTGGGACAGGCGCTATGGCTACACCTTC.

This clonotype came up a few times. V gene TRBV28 combines with J gene TRBJ2-3, with 12 bases identical to TRBD1. Germline assignment: CDR1 MDHEN and CDR2 SYDVKM. The CDR3 consists of 15 residues. The V and J ends lost 6 bases and 5 bases, in that order; junction bases with no gene match: 6. The CDR3 sequence is CASRLRDRGLDTQYF. The DNA of the CDR3 is TGTGCCAGCAGACTCCGGGACAGGGGGCTAGATACGCAGTATTTT.